Listed here are 14 T cell receptor beta chains from one sample, sequenced in a study of beta chain features in type 1 diabetes. Of the isolated RNA, all was reverse transcribed, and so the sequenced material was expressed TCRB transcripts. Here immunoSEQ multiplex PCR was the method, and the copy in TCRdb shows in-frame clones only, minus some. The table has fewer than 500,000 clones, more than 11% seen once. Sequencing was done on a sample of naive CD4+ T cells from blood. The receptors shown here come from a man under 40 in good health.

The J gene is TRBJ2-7, the V gene TRBV5-6, with D perhaps matching TRBD1 (6 bases). CDR1 is SGHDT, CDR2 YYEEEE, per germline. This CDR3 is built from 16 residues. With 4 bases removed from V and 5 bases from J, the gap between germline ends came to 22 bases. CDR3 protein: CASSSPGVKSIHEQYF. CDR3 coding DNA: TGTGCCAGCAGCAGTCCAGGGGTGAAGTCTATCCACGAGCAGTACTTC.

The CDR3 DNA reads as TGTGCCAGCAGGCGCGGGTTACAAGAGACCCAGTACTTC. The encoded protein is CASRRGLQETQYF. The chain couples TRBV7-8 to TRBJ2-5; a possible D gene is TRBD2 (5 bases). CDR1 and CDR2 from the germline V gene are SGHVS and FQNEAQ. Trimming stripped 6 bases from V and 2 bases from J, with 10 bases between. CDR3 size: 13 residues.

The V call is TRBV7-9, the J call TRBJ2-7; 7 bases are shared with TRBD1. The CDR3 runs to 14 residues. Trimming removed 5 bases from V and 2 bases from J; junction bases left unmatched: 6. From germline, CDR1 is SEHNR and CDR2 FQNEAQ (reference sequence). The CDR3 protein is CASSGVGGTYEQYF. Written as DNA, the CDR3 is TGTGCCAGCAGCGGGGTAGGGGGCACCTACGAGCAGTACTTC.

V usage is TRBV9 and J usage is TRBJ2-1; 12 positions match TRBD2. Germline loops: CDR1 SGDLS, CDR2 YYNGEE. The trim removed 0 bases at V and 8 bases at J, leaving 6 bases unmatched. The CDR3 is 16 residues long. The CDR3 nucleotides read TGTGCCAGCAGCGTAGCGGCACTAGCGGGGGGCGATGAGCAGTTCTTC. Translating gives CASSVAALAGGDEQFF. Full variable domain (remainder filled in from reference TRBV9 and TRBJ2-1): DSGVTQTPKHLITATGQRVTLRCSPRSGDLSVYWYQQSLDQGLQFLIQYYNGEERAKGNILERFSAQQFPDLHSELNLSSLELGDSALYFCASSVAALAGGDEQFFGPGTRLTVL.

This clone was found a few times. The chain recombines TRBV6-5 with TRBJ1-1; perhaps TRBD1 as D (6 bases). V was cut by 7 bases and J by 4 bases, with 13 bases left in between. The CDR3 has 13 amino acids. Germline loops: CDR1 MNHEY, CDR2 SVGAGI. The CDR3: CASTAQGITEAFF. In DNA, the CDR3 is TGTGCCAGCACCGCCCAGGGGATCACTGAAGCTTTCTTT.

The chain employs TRBV7-9 and TRBJ2-1; 13 nucleotides agree with TRBD2. This CDR3 has 16 residues. Germline CDR1 reads SEHNR; CDR2 reads FQNEAQ (reference sequence). Unmatched junction bases numbered 6, after V lost 2 bases and J lost 8 bases. CDR3 sequence: CASSLIGLAGDDEQFF. The CDR3 DNA sequence: TGTGCCAGCAGCTTAATCGGACTAGCGGGAGACGATGAGCAGTTCTTC.

With respect to this clone: The same CDR3 is also encoded by other DNA sequences in this sample. The V gene is TRBV29-1, the J gene TRBJ1-1, with D tentatively TRBD1 (5 bases). CDR1 is SQVTM and CDR2 is ANQGSEA in the germline V gene. V was shortened by 1 base and J by 0 bases, with 6 bases between the two germline ends. This CDR3 contains 13 residues. CDR3 protein: CSVEGRVNTEAFF. In DNA, the CDR3 is TGCAGCGTTGAAGGCAGGGTGAACACTGAAGCTTTCTTT. The full variable domain, with the rest looked up from reference TRBV29-1 and TRBJ1-1, is SAVISQKPSRDICQRGTSLTIQCQVDSQVTMMFWYRQQPGQSLTLIATANQGSEATYESGFVIDKFPISRPNLTFSTLTVSNMSPEDSSIYLCSVEGRVNTEAFFGQGTRLTVV.

The chain is built from TRBV5-1 and TRBJ1-4; D unclear. The CDR3 contains 13 residues. V lost 0 bases and J lost 6, with 6 bases in between. Germline V gene sequence: CDR1 SGHRS, CDR2 YFSETQ. This CDR3 reads CASSLEGHEKLFF. The CDR3 DNA follows: TGCGCCAGCAGCTTGGAAGGCCATGAAAAACTGTTTTTT.

This clone was picked up a small number of times. The rearrangement uses TRBV19 and TRBJ2-7, with D tentatively TRBD1 (6 bases). In germline, CDR1 is LNHDA, CDR2 SQIVND (reference sequence). V shed 6 bases and J shed 3 bases, with 15 bases lying between them. The CDR3 contains 14 residues. CDR3 sequence (DNA): TGTGCCAGTAGGTCGACAGGAGTAAACTACGAGCAGTACTTC. It encodes CASRSTGVNYEQYF.

The chain employs TRBV4-3 and TRBJ2-2; 10 bases map to TRBD2. After removal of 3 bases from V and 4 bases from J, the junction contained 8 bases not matched to a gene. Germline V gives CDR1 LGHNA, CDR2 YSLEER. This CDR3 region has 17 residues. CDR3 region: CASSHYPGLATTGELFF. CDR3 bases: TGCGCCAGCAGCCACTATCCGGGACTAGCGACCACCGGGGAGCTGTTTTTT.

The chain combines TRBV6-5 with TRBJ1-3; D call uncertain. There are 14 residues in the CDR3. The V end lost 6 bases, the J end lost 1 base, and 10 bases lay between the germline ends. Germline V lookup: CDR1 MNHEY, CDR2 SVGAGI. The CDR3 DNA reads TGTGCCAGCAGCCCGACACTGTCTGGAAACACCATATATTTT. This encodes CASSPTLSGNTIYF.

This clone was detected a few times. V and J are TRBV5-1 and TRBJ2-1, with TRBD2 matching 11 bases. The CDR3 extends over 16 amino acids. Germline V gene sequence: CDR1 SGHRS, CDR2 YFSETQ. The V and J ends lost 6 bases and 6 bases, in that order; junction bases with no gene match: 11. The DNA of the CDR3 is TGCGCCAGCACCGTGTTAGCGGGAGGGCGGGCCAATGAGCAGTTCTTC. This sequence encodes CASTVLAGGRANEQFF.

The CDR3 DNA reads as TGTGCCAGCAGCTTAGCTGGCGGCCGAGCCGGGGAGCTGTTTTTT. This codes for CASSLAGGRAGELFF. The chain uses TRBV7-6 and TRBJ2-2; D unresolved. The CDR3 spans 15 residues. Germline CDR1 reads SGHVS; CDR2 reads FNYEAQ. The V and J ends lost 0 bases and 6 bases respectively, with 11 bases between them. The whole variable domain, remainder taken from reference TRBV7-6 and TRBJ2-2, is GAGVSQSPRYKVTKRGQDVALRCDPISGHVSLYWYRQALGQGPEFLTYFNYEAQQDKSGLPNDRFSAERPEGSISTLTIQRTEQRDSAMYRCASSLAGGRAGELFFGEGSRLTVL.

This clone was detected a few times. This chain uses TRBV6-6 with TRBJ2-5; the match to TRBD1 covers 11 bases. With 5 bases clipped from V and 5 bases from J, the junction kept 7 bases outside the gene matches. CDR3 length: 15 residues. The germline V gene has CDR1 MNHNY and CDR2 SVGAGI (reference sequence). The CDR3 loop reads CASSQGQGARETQYF. As DNA, the CDR3 is TGTGCCAGCAGTCAAGGACAGGGGGCTCGGGAGACCCAGTACTTC.